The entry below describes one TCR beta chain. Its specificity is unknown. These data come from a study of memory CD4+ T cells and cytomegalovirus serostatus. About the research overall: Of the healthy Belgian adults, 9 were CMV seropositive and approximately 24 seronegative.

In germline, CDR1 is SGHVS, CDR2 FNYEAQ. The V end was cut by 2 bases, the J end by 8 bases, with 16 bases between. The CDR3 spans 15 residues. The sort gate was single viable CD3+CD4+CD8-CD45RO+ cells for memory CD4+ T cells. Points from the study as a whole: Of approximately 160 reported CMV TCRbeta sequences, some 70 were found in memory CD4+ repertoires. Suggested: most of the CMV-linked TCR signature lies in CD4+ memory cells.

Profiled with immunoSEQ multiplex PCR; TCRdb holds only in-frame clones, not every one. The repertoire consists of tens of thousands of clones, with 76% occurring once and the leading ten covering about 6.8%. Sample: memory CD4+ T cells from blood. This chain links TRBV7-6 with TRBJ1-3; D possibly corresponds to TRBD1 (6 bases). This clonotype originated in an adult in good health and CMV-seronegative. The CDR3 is CASSLRSPGADTIYF. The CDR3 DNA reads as TGTGCCAGCAGCTTAAGGTCCCCGGGGGCGGACACCATATATTTT. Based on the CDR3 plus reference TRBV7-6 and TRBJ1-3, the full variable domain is GAGVSQSPRYKVTKRGQDVALRCDPISGHVSLYWYRQALGQGPEFLTYFNYEAQQDKSGLPNDRFSAERPEGSISTLTIQRTEQRDSAMYRCASSLRSPGADTIYFGEGSWLTVV.